The next 12 T cell receptor beta chains were all read from a single sample in a study of blood T cell repertoires in COVID-19. Sequenced by immunoSEQ multiplex PCR; TCRdb stores in-frame clones only, minus some. The table includes about 330,000 clones, roughly 90% detected once. Sequenced: PBMCs or T cells enriched from blood (not recorded which). These receptors were collected from a woman aged 25-40 years who had recovered from COVID-19.

The chain links TRBV12-3 or TRBV12-4 to TRBJ1-5; 9 bases agree with TRBD1. CDR3 length equals 13 residues. The V and J ends lost 5 bases and 6 bases, in that order; junction bases with no gene match: 2. CDR3 loop: CASSTGGVQPQHF. CDR3 nucleotides: TGTGCCAGCAGTACAGGGGGCGTTCAGCCCCAGCATTTT.

The chain carries TRBV18 and TRBJ2-2; 10 bases match TRBD1. The germline V gene has CDR1 KGHSH and CDR2 LQKENI. V lost 0 bases, J lost 4 bases, and 5 bases stayed unmatched. This CDR3 is built from 17 residues. The CDR3 spells CASSPPTGQGRTGELFF. For the CDR3, the DNA is TGTGCCAGCTCACCACCTACGGGACAGGGGCGCACCGGGGAGCTGTTTTTT. Full variable domain (remainder filled in from reference TRBV18 and TRBJ2-2): NAGVMQNPRHLVRRRGQEARLRCSPMKGHSHVYWYRQLPEEGLKFMVYLQKENIIDESGMPKERFSAEFPKEGPSILRIQQVVRGDSAAYFCASSPPTGQGRTGELFFGEGSRLTVL.

The chain employs TRBV4-3 and TRBJ2-3; 10 nucleotides agree with TRBD1. Germline CDR1 is LGHNA and CDR2 is YSLEER. V lost 5 bases, J lost 0 bases, and 8 bases stayed unmatched. This CDR3 contains 17 residues. CDR3 sequence reads: CASSARTGGTSTDTQYF. DNA for the CDR3: TGCGCCAGCAGCGCCCGGACAGGGGGTACTAGCACAGATACGCAGTATTTT.

V and J are TRBV3-1 (or the pseudogene TRBV3-2) and TRBJ2-4, with D perhaps matching TRBD2 (6 bases). The CDR3 runs 14 residues. Germline loops: CDR1 LGHDT, CDR2 YNNKEL (reference sequence). Trimming left V 0 bases short and J 7 bases short, with 10 bases between. CDR3 nucleotides: TGTGCCAGCAGCCAAGATGGCGGGATTAACATTCAGTACTTC. As protein: CASSQDGGINIQYF.

The CDR3 reads CASSVGQGLKKLFF. The CDR3 DNA reads as TGTGCCAGCAGCGTGGGACAGGGGCTGAAAAAACTGTTTTTT. This sequence joins TRBV2 and TRBJ1-4, with 10 nucleotides matching TRBD1. This CDR3 is 14 amino acids long. V lost 6 bases and J lost 9; bases outside the gene matches: 7. Germline V gene lookup returns CDR1 SNHLY and CDR2 FYNNEI.

The chain joins TRBV6-5 to TRBJ1-1, with 8 bases identical to TRBD1. V was pared by 6 bases and J by 3 bases, with 6 bases of the junction left unmatched. The CDR3 has 14 residues. Per the germline V gene, CDR1 is MNHEY and CDR2 is SVGAGI. CDR3 sequence: CASSRTGWDTEAFF. CDR3 coding DNA: TGTGCCAGCAGCCGGACAGGGTGGGACACTGAAGCTTTCTTT.

About this clone: Other nucleotide sequences from this sample produce the same CDR3. This sequence joins TRBV18 and TRBJ1-1; D remains unclear. Trimming pared 3 bases from V and 0 bases from J, leaving 5 bases between. The CDR3 covers 13 residues. Germline V lookup: CDR1 KGHSH, CDR2 LQKENI. The DNA of the CDR3 is TGTGCCAGCTCACCCTCCTTGAACACTGAAGCTTTCTTT. Protein sequence: CASSPSLNTEAFF.

Worth noting for this clone: The same CDR3 arises from other DNA sequences in this sample as well. This rearrangement joins TRBV7-2 to TRBJ2-3, with a weak D call TRBD1 (6 bases). Germline V lookup: CDR1 SGHTA, CDR2 FQGNSA. The CDR3 sequence is 14 residues long. V was clipped by 0 bases and J by 4 bases, with 8 bases between them. DNA for the CDR3: TGTGCCAGCAGCTTAGCGGGGGCCGCAGATACGCAGTATTTT. It yields the protein CASSLAGAADTQYF.

Here the CDR3 reads CASSLGFSPYEQYF. The DNA of the CDR3 is TGTGCCAGCAGCTTAGGTTTTAGTCCCTACGAGCAGTACTTC. The chain links TRBV7-2 to TRBJ2-7; D is ambiguous. V was clipped by 1 base and J by 2 bases, with 9 bases between them. This CDR3 has 14 residues. Germline V gene sequence: CDR1 SGHTA, CDR2 FQGNSA. The full variable domain, its missing parts supplied by reference TRBV7-2 and TRBJ2-7, is GAGVSQSPSNKVTEKGKDVELRCDPISGHTALYWYRQSLGQGLEFLIYFQGNSAPDKSGLPSDRFSAERTGGSVSTLTIQRTQQEDSAVYLCASSLGFSPYEQYFGPGTRLTVT.

This sequence joins TRBV27 and TRBJ1-3, with unresolved D. The CDR3 length is 16 residues. The V end was cut by 3 bases, the J end by 2 bases, with 14 bases between. The germline V gene encodes CDR1 MNHEY and CDR2 SMNVEV (reference sequence). In DNA, the CDR3 is TGTGCCAGCAGTTTGCGGGGTCCCCGCGCTGGAAACACCATATATTTT. Its protein is CASSLRGPRAGNTIYF.

The chain couples TRBV20-1 to TRBJ2-7, with no clear D. Trimming left V 6 bases short and J 4 bases short, with 10 bases between. The length of the CDR3 is 11 residues. The germline V gene has CDR1 DFQATT and CDR2 SNEGSKA (reference sequence). The chain's CDR3 is CSARTKYEQYF. CDR3 sequence (DNA): TGCAGTGCCCGTACTAAATACGAGCAGTACTTC.

The DNA of the CDR3 is TGTGCCAGCAGCTTGGAGGTATCTTCTGAAGCTTTCTTT. Translating gives CASSLEVSSEAFF. This chain links TRBV7-9 with TRBJ1-1; unclear D gene. Per germline, CDR1 SEHNR and CDR2 FQNEAQ (reference sequence). The length of the CDR3 is 13 residues. V lost 3 bases, J lost 6 bases, and 11 bases lay in between.